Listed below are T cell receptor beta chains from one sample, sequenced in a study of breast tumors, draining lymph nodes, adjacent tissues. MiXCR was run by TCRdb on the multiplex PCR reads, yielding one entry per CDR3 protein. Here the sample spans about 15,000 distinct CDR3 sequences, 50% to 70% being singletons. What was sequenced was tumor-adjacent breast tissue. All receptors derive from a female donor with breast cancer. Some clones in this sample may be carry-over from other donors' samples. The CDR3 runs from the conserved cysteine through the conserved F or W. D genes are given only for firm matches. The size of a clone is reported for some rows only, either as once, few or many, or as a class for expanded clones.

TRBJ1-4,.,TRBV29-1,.,CSAAHGGPATNEKLFF
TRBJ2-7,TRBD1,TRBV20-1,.,CSAQILQGNEQYF
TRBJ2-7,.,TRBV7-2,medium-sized,CASSEVRSSYEQYF
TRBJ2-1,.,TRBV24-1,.,CATSDDSRDANEQFF
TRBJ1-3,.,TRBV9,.,CASSPGGPAGNTIYF
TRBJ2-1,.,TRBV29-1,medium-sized,CSVDRGEPNEQFF
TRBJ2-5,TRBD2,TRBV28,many,CASSLYAGRAEETQYF
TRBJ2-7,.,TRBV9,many,CASSVEGLWGEQYF
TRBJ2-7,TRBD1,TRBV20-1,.,CSAGRLQGNEQYF
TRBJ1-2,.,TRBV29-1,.,CSVPWGNGYTF
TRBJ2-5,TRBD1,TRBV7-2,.,CAIGLGQRYQETQYF
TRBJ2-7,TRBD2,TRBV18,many,CASSPSGRGEQYF
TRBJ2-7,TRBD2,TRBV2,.,CAGSAGLAIEQYF
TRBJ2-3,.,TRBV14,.,CASSVGPGAMHTQYF
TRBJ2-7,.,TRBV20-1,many,CSARGGVEQYF
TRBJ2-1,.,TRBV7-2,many,CASSFLGLNYNEQFF
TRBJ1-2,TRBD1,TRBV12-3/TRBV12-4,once,CASTPGTAGLNYGYTF
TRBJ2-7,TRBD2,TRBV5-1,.,CASSPTRTSGNEQYF
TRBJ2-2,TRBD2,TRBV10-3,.,CAISGLAGGPVGELFF
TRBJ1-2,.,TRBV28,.,CASSQGGDGYTF
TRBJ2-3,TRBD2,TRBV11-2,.,CASSLGLGAGADTQYF
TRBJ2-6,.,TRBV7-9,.,CASSPLGQGGGPGPNVLTF
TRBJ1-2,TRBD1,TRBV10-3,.,CAITVAGQGYGYTF
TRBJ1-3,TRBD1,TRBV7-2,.,CASSSRMGQGFSGNTIYF
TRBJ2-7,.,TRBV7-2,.,CASSSMRVLAAYEQYF
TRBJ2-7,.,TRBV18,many,CASSLQGLDEQYF
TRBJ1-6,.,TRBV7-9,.,CASSFRAGESPLHF
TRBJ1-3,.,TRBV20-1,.,CSAWGGGNTIYF
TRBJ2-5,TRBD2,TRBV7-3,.,CASSLIPSGSGETQYF
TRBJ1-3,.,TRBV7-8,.,CASSLVVPQSSGNTIYF
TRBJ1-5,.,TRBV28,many,CASSSMVGSGNQPQHF
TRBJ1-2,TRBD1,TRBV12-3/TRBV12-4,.,CASSFGTGGYTF
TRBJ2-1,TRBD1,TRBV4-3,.,CASALGQGWNEQFF
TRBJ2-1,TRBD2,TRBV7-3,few,CASSFGTSPHNEQFF
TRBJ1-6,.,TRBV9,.,CASSLRQSNSPLHF
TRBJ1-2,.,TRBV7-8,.,CASSLGARGDSYGYTF
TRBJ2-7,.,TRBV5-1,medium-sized,CASSWDKTYEQYF
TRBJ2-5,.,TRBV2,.,CASSEGQEEGETQYF
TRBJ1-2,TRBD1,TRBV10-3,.,CAISGGQGAGYTF
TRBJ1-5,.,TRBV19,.,CASRRGPLSNQPQHF
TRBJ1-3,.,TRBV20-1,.,CSARDTRGTGNTIYF
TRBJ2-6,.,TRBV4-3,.,CASSQWAGANVLTF
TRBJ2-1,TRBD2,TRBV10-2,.,CASSVTSGNEQFF
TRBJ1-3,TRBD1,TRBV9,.,CASSGRTGAGNTIYF
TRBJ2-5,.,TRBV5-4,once,CASSLLVGETQYF
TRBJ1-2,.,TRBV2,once,CASVGSGSGYTF
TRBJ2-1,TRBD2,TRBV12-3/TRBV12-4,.,CASSLAGGRYPEQFF
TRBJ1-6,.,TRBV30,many,CAWRWGVDYNSPLHF
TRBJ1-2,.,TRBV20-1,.,CSARAQSGGYTF
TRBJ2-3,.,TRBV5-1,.,CASSLASGFADTQYF
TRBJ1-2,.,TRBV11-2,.,CASSLGQYTGYTF
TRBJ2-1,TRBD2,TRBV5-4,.,CASSSMGLAGNNEQFF
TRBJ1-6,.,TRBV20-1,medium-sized,CSARDPTRAGSYNSPLHF
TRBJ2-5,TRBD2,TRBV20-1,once,CSARHSLAGTSVQETQYF
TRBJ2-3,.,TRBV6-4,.,CASSEHRATSTDTQYF